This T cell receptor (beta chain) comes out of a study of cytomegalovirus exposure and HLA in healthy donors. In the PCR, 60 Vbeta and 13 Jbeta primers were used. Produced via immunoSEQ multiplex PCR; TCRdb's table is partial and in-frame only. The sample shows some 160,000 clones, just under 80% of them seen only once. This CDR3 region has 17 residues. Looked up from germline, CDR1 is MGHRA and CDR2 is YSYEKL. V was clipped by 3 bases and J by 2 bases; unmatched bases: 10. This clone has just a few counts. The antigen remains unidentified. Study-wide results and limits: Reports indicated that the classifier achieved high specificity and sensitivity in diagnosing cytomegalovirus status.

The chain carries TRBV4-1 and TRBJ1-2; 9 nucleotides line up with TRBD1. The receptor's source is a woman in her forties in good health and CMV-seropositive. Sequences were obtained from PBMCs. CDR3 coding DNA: TGCGCCAGCAGCCAGAACGGTCCGGGACAGGGAAACTATGGCTACACCTTC. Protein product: CASSQNGPGQGNYGYTF.